Presented here are 7 T cell receptor beta chains from one specimen sequenced in a study of shared clonotypes between healthy human individuals. The method was immunoSEQ multiplex PCR; TCRdb's version includes in-frame clones alone and lacks a portion of them. Of over a million clones in the sample, around 82% are singletons; the top ten hold 0.55% to 0.7%. Material: memory CD4+ T cells from PBMCs. Regarding subset: CD45RA-negative fraction. These TCRs come from a man between 18 and 29 years old in good health. Some clones in this sample may be carry-over from other donors' samples.

This sequence joins TRBV2 and TRBJ2-2; 7 nucleotides line up with TRBD2. The CDR3 spans 14 residues. The V gene's germline CDR1 is SNHLY and CDR2 FYNNEI. Unmatched junction bases numbered 6, after V lost 6 bases and J lost 5 bases. CDR3 region: CASRSGVLTGELFF. Here the CDR3 DNA reads TGTGCCAGCAGGAGCGGGGTTCTAACCGGGGAGCTGTTTTTT.

J is TRBJ2-1 and V is TRBV27; no definite D call. Germline assignment: CDR1 MNHEY and CDR2 SMNVEV (reference sequence). There are 14 residues in the CDR3. V was cut by 6 bases and J by 6 bases, with 15 bases left in between. The CDR3 DNA sequence: TGTGCCAGCAGCTACCTTAGAGGCGGCAATGAGCAGTTCTTC. Amino acid sequence: CASSYLRGGNEQFF.

This clone was detected once. The J gene is TRBJ1-2, the V gene TRBV5-4; maybe TRBD1 (5 bases). From germline, CDR1 is SGHNT and CDR2 YYREEE (reference sequence). Deletions cut 4 bases from V and 0 bases from J, with 10 bases between. The CDR3 is made up of 14 amino acids. CDR3 nucleotide sequence: TGTGCCAGCAGCACTCAGGGTACTAACTATGGCTACACCTTC. It is translated as CASSTQGTNYGYTF.

This clone appeared once. The gene calls are TRBV28 and TRBJ1-1, with TRBD1 identical over 7 bases. Germline CDR1 is MDHEN and CDR2 is SYDVKM. The CDR3 totals 13 residues. The V gene end was trimmed by 3 bases and the J gene end by 5 bases; junction bases not matched to a gene: 3. CDR3 sequence (DNA): TGTGCCAGCAGTTTGACAGGGAGGACTGAAGCTTTCTTT. Encoded protein: CASSLTGRTEAFF.

There are a few counts of this clone. The chain uses TRBV7-2 and TRBJ1-3; the D gene is possibly TRBD1 (5 bases). This CDR3 comprises 14 residues. Trimming removed 4 bases from V and 6 bases from J, with 13 bases in between. Germline V gene sequence: CDR1 SGHTA, CDR2 FQGNSA. The CDR3 sequence is CASSYRISENTIYF. CDR3 in DNA: TGTGCCAGCAGCTACAGGATCTCAGAAAACACCATATATTTT.

A note on this clone: Other DNA sequences in this sample translate to the same CDR3. This chain links TRBV18 with TRBJ1-2; 7 nucleotides align to TRBD1. Germline-derived CDR1 and CDR2 are KGHSH and LQKENI. The CDR3 length is 13 residues. J was trimmed by 3 bases and V by 3 bases; bases with no gene match: 1. The CDR3 DNA reads TGTGCCAGCTCACCTGGGACAGACTATGGCTACACCTTC. As protein: CASSPGTDYGYTF.

The chain carries TRBV28 and TRBJ2-5; a possible D gene is TRBD1 (6 bases). Germline V lookup: CDR1 MDHEN, CDR2 SYDVKM. Trimming removed 6 bases at V and 1 base at J, with 12 bases between. This CDR3 spans 14 amino acids. The CDR3 nucleotides are TGTGCCAGCAGCCTTACAGGGCCCCAAGAGACCCAGTACTTC. It encodes CASSLTGPQETQYF.